A selection of T cell receptor beta chains follows, all from one sample in a study of neurological immune-mediated disorders. TCRdb processed the 5' RACE reads anew with MiXCR; each CDR3 protein has one entry. This sample yields around 71,000 distinct CDR3 sequences, of which 12% to 15% are seen a single time; around 4.3% belongs to the top ten. Material for sequencing was PBMCs. The receptors were sampled from a female donor with HTLV-1-associated myelopathy (HAM/TSP). CDR3s include the opening cysteine and the closing phenylalanine or tryptophan. A D gene is named only where the DNA matches it firmly. Clone size is given for some rows only: seen once, a few or many times, or a class if the clone is expanded.

CDR3nt	CDR3aa	v_gene	j_gene	d_gene	abundance
TGTGCCAGCAGCTCCCCGCGGACAGCCTACTATGGCTACACCTTC	CASSSPRTAYYGYTF	TRBV11-2	TRBJ1-2	-	many
TGCAGTGCTAGGAATCCCGTTACCGGGGAGCTGTTTTTT	CSARNPVTGELFF	TRBV20-1	TRBJ2-2	-	many
TGTGCCAGCAGCAAAGCCCTGGGACAAGGCACTGAAGCTTTCTTT	CASSKALGQGTEAFF	TRBV21-1	TRBJ1-1	-	many
TGTGCCAGCAGTACTGCGACTAGTCGGGAGTACTTC	CASSTATSREYF	TRBV6-6	TRBJ2-5	-	many
TGTGCCAGCAGCCAAGAGGGTCACAATGAGCAGTTCTTC	CASSQEGHNEQFF	TRBV4-2	TRBJ2-1	-	-
TGTGCCAGTCGGGGGGCAGAAAGGTACAATGAGCAGTTCTTC	CASRGAERYNEQFF	TRBV10-3	TRBJ2-1	-	many
TGTGCCATCAGTGGAGACATTCCAGCCAAAAACATTCAGTACTTC	CAISGDIPAKNIQYF	TRBV10-3	TRBJ2-4	-	-
TGCAGTGCTAGAGTGGGAGATACGCAGTATTTT	CSARVGDTQYF	TRBV20-1	TRBJ2-3	-	many
TGCGCCAGCAGCTTACTAGCGGCACCCTACAATGAGCAGTTCTTC	CASSLLAAPYNEQFF	TRBV5-1	TRBJ2-1	TRBD2	few
TGTGCCAGCAGCTCCCCCGCCGGGACCCCCCGGGGCACAGATACGCAGTATTTT	CASSSPAGTPRGTDTQYF	TRBV7-6	TRBJ2-3	-	many